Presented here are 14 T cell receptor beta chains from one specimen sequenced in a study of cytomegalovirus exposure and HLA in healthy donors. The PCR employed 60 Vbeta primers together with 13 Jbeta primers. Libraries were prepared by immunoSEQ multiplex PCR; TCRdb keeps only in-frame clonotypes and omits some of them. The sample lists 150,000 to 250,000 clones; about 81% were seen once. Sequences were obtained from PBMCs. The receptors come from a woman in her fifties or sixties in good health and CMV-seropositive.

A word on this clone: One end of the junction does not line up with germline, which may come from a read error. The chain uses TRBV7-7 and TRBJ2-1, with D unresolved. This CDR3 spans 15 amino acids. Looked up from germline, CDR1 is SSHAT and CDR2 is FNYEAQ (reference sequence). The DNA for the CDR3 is TGTGCTAGCAGCGTTTTCCCCGGAGCCTACAATGAGCAGTTCTTC. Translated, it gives CASSVFPGAYNEQFF.

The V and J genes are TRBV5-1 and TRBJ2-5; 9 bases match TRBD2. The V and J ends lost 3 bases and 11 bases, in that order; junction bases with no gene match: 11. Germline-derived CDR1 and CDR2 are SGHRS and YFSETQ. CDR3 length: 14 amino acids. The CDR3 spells CASSYAGGPLEQYF. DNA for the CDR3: TGCGCCAGCAGCTACGCGGGAGGGCCTCTTGAGCAGTACTTC.

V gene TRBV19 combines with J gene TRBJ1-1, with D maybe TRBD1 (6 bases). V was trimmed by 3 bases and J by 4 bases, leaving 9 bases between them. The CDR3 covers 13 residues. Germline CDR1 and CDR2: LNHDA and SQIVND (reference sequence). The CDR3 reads CASSMWGPTEAFF. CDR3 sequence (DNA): TGTGCCAGTAGTATGTGGGGGCCCACTGAAGCTTTCTTT. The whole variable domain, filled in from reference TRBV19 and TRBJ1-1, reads DGGITQSPKYLFRKEGQNVTLSCEQNLNHDAMYWYRQDPGQGLRLIYYSQIVNDFQKGDIAEGYSVSREKKESFPLTVTSAQKNPTAFYLCASSMWGPTEAFFGQGTRLTVV.

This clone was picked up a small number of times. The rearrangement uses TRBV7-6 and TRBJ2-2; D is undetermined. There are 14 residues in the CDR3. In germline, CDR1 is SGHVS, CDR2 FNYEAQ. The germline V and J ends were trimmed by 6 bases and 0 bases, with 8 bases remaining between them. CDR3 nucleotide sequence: TGTGCCAGCAGGACAACCGCGAACACCGGGGAGCTGTTTTTT. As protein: CASRTTANTGELFF.

The CDR3: CASSLVPDRVSYEQYF. DNA of the CDR3: TGTGCCAGCAGCTTAGTCCCCGACAGGGTCTCCTACGAGCAGTACTTC. This chain joins TRBV7-9 and TRBJ2-7; 7 bases align to TRBD1. The junction had 6 bases not matched to a gene; V was cut back by 1 base and J by 0 bases. Per the germline V gene, CDR1 is SEHNR and CDR2 is FQNEAQ (reference sequence). The CDR3 covers 16 residues.

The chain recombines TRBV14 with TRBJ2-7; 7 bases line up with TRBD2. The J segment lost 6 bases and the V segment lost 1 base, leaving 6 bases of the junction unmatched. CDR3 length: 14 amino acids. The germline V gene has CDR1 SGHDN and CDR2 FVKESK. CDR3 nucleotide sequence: TGTGCCAGCAGCCAAGGGACTAGGAAGGGCGAGCAGTACTTC. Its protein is CASSQGTRKGEQYF.

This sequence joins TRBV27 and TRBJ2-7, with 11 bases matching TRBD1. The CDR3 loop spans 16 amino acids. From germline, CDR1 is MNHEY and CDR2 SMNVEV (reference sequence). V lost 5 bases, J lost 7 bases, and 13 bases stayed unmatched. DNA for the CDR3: TGTGCCAGCAGTCACTCCATCGGGACAGGGGGGAGGGAGCAGTACTTC. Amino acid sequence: CASSHSIGTGGREQYF.

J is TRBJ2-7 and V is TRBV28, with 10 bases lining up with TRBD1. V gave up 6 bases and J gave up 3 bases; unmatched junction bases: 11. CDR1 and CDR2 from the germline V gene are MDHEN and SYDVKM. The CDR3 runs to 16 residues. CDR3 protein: CASSSNGQGVIYEQYF. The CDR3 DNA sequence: TGTGCCAGCAGCTCTAATGGACAGGGGGTGATCTACGAGCAGTACTTC.

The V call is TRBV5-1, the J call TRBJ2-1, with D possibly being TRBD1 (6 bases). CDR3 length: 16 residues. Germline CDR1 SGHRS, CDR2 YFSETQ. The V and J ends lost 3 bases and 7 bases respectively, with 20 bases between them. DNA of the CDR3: TGCGCCAGCAGCTCCGGACAGCTGGGTGAAAGAAATGAGCAGTTCTTC. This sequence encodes CASSSGQLGERNEQFF.

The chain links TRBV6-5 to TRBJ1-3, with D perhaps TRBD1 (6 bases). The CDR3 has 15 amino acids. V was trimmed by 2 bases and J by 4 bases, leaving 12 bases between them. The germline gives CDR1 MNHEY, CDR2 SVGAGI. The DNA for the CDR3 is TGTGCCAGCAGTTACGACTCAGGGGTCGGAAACACCATATATTTT. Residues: CASSYDSGVGNTIYF.

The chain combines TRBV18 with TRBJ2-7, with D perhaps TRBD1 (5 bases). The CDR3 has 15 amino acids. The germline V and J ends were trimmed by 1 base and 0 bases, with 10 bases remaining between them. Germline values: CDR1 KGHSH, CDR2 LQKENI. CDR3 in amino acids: CASSPQRDSSYEQYF. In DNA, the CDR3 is TGTGCCAGCTCACCACAAAGAGACAGCTCCTACGAGCAGTACTTC.

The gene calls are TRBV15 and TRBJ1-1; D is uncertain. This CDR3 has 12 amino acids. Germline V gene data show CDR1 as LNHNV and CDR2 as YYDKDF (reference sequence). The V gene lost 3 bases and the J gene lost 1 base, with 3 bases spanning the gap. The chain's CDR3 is CATSRRNTEAFF. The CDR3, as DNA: TGTGCCACCAGCAGGAGGAACACTGAAGCTTTCTTT.

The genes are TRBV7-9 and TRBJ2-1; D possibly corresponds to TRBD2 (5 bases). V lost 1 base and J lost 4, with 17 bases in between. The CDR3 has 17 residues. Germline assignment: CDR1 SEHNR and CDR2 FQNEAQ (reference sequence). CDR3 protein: CASSLGGGRGSYNEQFF. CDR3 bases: TGTGCCAGCAGCTTAGGAGGCGGACGAGGGAGTTACAATGAGCAGTTCTTC.

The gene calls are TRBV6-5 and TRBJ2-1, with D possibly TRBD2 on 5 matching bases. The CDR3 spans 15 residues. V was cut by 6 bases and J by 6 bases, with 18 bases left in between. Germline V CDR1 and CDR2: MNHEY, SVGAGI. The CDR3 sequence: CASSPKAPEGNEQFF. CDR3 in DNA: TGTGCCAGCAGCCCAAAGGCCCCTGAGGGCAATGAGCAGTTCTTC.